These 6 T cell receptor beta chains were all obtained from the same sample, sequenced in a study of T-cell reconstitution after alpha-beta-depleted transplantation in children. Preparation of the TCRbeta library involved a method that used unique molecular identifiers. TCRdb reprocessed the PCR reads via MiXCR and lists one record per CDR3 protein. The sample holds about 230,000 distinct CDR3 sequences, approximately 12% seen once. The starting material was PBMCs from the stem cell graft donor, obtained from the stem cell graft. Receptor source: a human donor who donated a stem cell graft to a child with acute lymphoblastic leukemia.

The chain uses TRBV19 and TRBJ1-5; TRBD1 might be the D (6 bases). The germline gives CDR1 LNHDA, CDR2 SQIVND (reference sequence). The CDR3 is 12 amino acids. Trimming took off 6 bases at V and 4 bases at J, with 7 bases between the two ends. The CDR3 DNA reads TGTGCCAGTAGAGGGGGGAATCAGCCCCAGCATTTT. This translates into CASRGGNQPQHF.

This clonotype was counted many times. The CDR3 region is CASSLAGTGWMAEKLFF. CDR3 in DNA: TGTGCCAGCAGCTTAGCGGGGACAGGGTGGATGGCGGAAAAACTGTTTTTT. The V gene is TRBV7-9, the J gene TRBJ1-4; 9 positions match TRBD1. With V trimmed by 0 bases and J by 8 bases, 10 bases remained unmatched. The length of the CDR3 is 17 residues. From germline, CDR1 is SEHNR and CDR2 FQNEAQ (reference sequence). Based on the CDR3 plus reference TRBV7-9 and TRBJ1-4, the full variable domain is DTGVSQNPRHKITKRGQNVTFRCDPISEHNRLYWYRQTLGQGPEFLTYFQNEAQLEKSRLLSDRFSAERPKGSFSTLEIQRTEQGDSAMYLCASSLAGTGWMAEKLFFGSGTQLSVL.

V usage is TRBV5-5 and J usage is TRBJ2-3; D perhaps matches TRBD1 (6 bases). Germline assignment: CDR1 SGHKS and CDR2 YYEKEE (reference sequence). The CDR3 consists of 16 residues. V lost 2 bases, J lost 5 bases, and 18 bases lay in between. In nucleotides, the CDR3 is TGTGCCAGCAGCTTACTCGACAGTGGGGGCTTAGATACGCAGTATTTT. This gives the protein CASSLLDSGGLDTQYF.

Ten or more counts support this clonotype. V is TRBV27 and J is TRBJ1-2; unclear D gene. Germline CDR1 is MNHEY and CDR2 is SMNVEV (reference sequence). This CDR3 contains 15 residues. The V end lost 7 bases, the J end lost 8 bases, and 23 bases lay between the germline ends. The chain's CDR3 is CASTFLWERANGYTF. As DNA, the CDR3 is TGTGCCAGCACCTTCCTGTGGGAGAGGGCGAACGGCTACACCTTC.

This clonotype was seen many times. The chain is built from TRBV11-2 and TRBJ2-4, with unresolved D. This CDR3 has 12 amino acids. CDR1 and CDR2 from the germline V gene are SGHAT and FQNNGV. V shed 2 bases and J shed 6 bases, with 5 bases lying between them. The CDR3 DNA reads as TGTGCCAGCAGCTTAATAGCAAACATTCAGTACTTC. It translates to CASSLIANIQYF.

This clonotype has ten or more counts. The V gene is TRBV20-1, the J gene TRBJ1-5, with 8 nucleotides matching TRBD1. Germline V lookup: CDR1 DFQATT, CDR2 SNEGSKA (reference sequence). The CDR3 consists of 16 residues. J lost 2 bases, V lost 2 bases, and 8 bases had no gene match. CDR3 coding DNA: TGCAGTGCTAGACGTCCCGGGACAGGTGGCAATCAGCCCCAGCATTTT. This translates into CSARRPGTGGNQPQHF.